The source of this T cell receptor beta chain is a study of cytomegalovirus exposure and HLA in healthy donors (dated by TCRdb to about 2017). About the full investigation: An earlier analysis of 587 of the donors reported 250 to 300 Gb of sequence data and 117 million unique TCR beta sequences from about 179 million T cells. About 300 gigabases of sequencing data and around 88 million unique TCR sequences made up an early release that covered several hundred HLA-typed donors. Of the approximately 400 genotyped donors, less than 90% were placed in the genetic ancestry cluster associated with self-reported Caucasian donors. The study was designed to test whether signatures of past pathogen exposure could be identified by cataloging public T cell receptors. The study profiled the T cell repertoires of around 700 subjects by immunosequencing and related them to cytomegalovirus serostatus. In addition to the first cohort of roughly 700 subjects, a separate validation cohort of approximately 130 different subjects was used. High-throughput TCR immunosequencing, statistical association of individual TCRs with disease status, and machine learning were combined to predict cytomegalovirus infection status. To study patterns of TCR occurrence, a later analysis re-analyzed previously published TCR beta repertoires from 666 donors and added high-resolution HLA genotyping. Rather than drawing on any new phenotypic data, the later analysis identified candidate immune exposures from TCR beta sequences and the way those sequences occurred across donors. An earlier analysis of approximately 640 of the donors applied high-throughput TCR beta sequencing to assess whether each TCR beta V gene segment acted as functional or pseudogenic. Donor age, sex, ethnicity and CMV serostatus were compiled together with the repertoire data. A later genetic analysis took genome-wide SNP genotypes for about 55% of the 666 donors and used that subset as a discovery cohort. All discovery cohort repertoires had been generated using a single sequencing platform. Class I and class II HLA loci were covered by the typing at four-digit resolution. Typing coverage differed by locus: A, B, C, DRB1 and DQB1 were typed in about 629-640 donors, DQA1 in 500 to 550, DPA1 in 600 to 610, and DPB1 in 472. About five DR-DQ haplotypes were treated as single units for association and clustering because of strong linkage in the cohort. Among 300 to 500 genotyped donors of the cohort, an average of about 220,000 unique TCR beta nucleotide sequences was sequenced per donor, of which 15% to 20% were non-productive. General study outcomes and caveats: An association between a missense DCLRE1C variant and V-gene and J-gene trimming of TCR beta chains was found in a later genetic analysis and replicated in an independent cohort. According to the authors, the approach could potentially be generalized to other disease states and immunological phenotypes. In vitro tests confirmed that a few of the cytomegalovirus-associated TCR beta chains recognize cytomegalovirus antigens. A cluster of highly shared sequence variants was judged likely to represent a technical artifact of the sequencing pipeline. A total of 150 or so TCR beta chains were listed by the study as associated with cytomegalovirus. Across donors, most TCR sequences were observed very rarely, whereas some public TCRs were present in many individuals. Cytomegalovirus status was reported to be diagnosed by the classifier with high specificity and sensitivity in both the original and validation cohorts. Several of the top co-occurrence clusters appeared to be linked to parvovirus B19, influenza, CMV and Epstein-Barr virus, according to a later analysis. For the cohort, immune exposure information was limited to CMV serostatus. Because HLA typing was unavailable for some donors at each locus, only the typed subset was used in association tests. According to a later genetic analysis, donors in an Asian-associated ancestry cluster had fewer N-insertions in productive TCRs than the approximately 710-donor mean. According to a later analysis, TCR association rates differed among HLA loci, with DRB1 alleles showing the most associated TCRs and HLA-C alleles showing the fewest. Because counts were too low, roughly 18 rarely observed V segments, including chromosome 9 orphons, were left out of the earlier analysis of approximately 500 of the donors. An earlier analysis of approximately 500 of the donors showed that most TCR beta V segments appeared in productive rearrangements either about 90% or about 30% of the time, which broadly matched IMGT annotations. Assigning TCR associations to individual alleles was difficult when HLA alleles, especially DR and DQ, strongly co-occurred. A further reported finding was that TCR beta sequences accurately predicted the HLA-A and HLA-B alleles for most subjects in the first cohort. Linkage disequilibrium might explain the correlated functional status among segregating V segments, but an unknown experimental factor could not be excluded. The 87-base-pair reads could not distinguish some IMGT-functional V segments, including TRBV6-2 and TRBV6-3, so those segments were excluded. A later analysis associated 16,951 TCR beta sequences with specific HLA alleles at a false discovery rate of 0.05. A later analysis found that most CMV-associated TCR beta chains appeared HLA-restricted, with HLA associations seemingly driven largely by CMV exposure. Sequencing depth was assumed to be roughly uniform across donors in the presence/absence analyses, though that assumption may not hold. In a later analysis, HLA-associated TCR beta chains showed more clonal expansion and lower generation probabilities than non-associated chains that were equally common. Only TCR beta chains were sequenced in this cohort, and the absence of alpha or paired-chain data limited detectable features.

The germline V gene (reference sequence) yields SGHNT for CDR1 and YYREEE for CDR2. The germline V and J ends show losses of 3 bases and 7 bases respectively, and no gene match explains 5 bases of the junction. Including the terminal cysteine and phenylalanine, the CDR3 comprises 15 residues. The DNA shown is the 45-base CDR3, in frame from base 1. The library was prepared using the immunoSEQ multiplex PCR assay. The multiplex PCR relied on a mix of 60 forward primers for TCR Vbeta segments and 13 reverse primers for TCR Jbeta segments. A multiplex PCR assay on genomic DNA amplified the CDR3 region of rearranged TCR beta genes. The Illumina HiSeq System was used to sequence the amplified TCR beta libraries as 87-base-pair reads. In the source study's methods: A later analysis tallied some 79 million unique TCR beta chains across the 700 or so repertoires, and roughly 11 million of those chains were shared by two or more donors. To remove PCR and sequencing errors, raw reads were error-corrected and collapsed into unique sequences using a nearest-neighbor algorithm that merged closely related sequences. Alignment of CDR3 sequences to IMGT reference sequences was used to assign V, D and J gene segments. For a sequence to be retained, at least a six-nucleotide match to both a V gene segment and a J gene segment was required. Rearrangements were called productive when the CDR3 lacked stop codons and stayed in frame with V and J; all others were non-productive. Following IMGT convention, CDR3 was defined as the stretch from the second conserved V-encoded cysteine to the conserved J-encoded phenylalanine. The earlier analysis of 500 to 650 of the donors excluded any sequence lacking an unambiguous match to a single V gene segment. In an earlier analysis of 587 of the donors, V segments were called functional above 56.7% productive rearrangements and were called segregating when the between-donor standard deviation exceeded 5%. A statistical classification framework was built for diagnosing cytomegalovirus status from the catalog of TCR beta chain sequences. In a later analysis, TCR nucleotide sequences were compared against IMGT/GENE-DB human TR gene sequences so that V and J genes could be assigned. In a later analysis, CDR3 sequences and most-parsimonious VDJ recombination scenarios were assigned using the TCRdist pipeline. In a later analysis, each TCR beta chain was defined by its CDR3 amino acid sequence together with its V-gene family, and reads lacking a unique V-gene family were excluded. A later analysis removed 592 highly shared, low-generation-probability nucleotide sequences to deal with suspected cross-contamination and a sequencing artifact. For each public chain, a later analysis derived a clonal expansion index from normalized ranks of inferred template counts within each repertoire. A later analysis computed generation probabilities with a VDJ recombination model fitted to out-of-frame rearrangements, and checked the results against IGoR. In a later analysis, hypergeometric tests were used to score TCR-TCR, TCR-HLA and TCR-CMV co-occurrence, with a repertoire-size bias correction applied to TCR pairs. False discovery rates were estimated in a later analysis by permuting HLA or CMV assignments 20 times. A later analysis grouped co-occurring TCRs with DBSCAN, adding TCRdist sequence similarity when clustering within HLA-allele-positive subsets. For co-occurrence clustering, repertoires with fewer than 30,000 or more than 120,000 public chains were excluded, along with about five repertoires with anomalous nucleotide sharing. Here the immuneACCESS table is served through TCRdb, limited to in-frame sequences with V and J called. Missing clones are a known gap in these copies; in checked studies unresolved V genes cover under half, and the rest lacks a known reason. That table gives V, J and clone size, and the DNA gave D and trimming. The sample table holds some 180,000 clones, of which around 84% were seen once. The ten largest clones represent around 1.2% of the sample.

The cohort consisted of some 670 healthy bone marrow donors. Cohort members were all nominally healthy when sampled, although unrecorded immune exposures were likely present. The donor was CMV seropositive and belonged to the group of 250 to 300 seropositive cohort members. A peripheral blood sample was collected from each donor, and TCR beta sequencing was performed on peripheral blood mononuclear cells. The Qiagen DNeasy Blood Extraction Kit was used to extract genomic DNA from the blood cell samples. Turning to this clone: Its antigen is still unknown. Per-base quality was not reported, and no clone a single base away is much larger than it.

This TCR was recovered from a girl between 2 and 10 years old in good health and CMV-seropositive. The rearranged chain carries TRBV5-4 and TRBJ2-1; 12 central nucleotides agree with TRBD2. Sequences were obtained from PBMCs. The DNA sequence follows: TGTGCCAGCAGCTCCGGACTAGCGGGGCCTAATGAGCAGTTCTTC. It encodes CASSSGLAGPNEQFF. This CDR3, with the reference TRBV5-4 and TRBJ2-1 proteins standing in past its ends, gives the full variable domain ETGVTQSPTHLIKTRGQQVTLRCSSQSGHNTVSWYQQALGQGPQFIFQYYREEENGRGNFPPRFSGLQFPNYSSELNVNALELDDSALYLCASSSGLAGPNEQFFGPGTRLTVL.